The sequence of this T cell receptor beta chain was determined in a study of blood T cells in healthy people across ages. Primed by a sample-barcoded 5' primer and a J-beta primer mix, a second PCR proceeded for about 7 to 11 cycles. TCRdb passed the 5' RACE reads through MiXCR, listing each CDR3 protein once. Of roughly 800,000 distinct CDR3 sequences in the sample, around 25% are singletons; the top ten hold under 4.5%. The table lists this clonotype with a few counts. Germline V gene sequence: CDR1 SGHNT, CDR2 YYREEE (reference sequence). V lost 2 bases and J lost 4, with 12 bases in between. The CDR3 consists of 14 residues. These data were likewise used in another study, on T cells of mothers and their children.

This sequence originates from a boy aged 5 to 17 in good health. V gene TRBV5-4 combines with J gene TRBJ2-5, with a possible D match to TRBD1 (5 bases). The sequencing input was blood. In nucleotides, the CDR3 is TGTGCCAGCAGCTTTGCAGGGCTGGGAGAGACCCAGTACTTC. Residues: CASSFAGLGETQYF. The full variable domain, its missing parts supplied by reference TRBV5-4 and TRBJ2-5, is ETGVTQSPTHLIKTRGQQVTLRCSSQSGHNTVSWYQQALGQGPQFIFQYYREEENGRGNFPPRFSGLQFPNYSSELNVNALELDDSALYLCASSFAGLGETQYFGPGTRLLVL.